The 13 T cell receptor beta chains reported below all come from one sample, sequenced in a study of T-cell memory formation after mild COVID-19. TCRdb fed the 5' RACE reads into MiXCR, producing one record per CDR3 protein. The sample holds approximately 240,000 distinct CDR3 sequences, less than 20% seen once. The sample was PBMCs or a T cell subset sorted from them (not recorded which). The receptors were gathered from a man aged 18 to 30 who had mild COVID-19 (a few samples of this study predate the infection). Cell type and time point are not known.

The chain recombines TRBV6-2 or TRBV6-3 with TRBJ2-2; 9 bases fit TRBD1. This CDR3 has 14 residues. Losses at the gene ends were 5 bases for V and 6 bases for J; bases not matched to a gene: 4. Per the germline V gene, CDR1 is MNHEY and CDR2 is SVGEGT. Written as DNA, the CDR3 is TGTGCCAGCAGTCAAAGACAGGGGGCCGGGGAGCTGTTTTTT. Translation gives CASSQRQGAGELFF.

In its sample, this clonotype was seen a few times. This chain links TRBV20-1 with TRBJ2-1, with TRBD2 identical over 8 bases. V was pared by 1 base and J by 1 base, with 3 bases of the junction left unmatched. Germline V gives CDR1 DFQATT, CDR2 SNEGSKA (reference sequence). This CDR3 has 15 amino acids. The CDR3 region has the DNA TGCAGTGCTAGAGCGGGGGGGTATTCCTACAATGAGCAGTTCTTC. It is translated as CSARAGGYSYNEQFF.

The rearrangement uses TRBV11-1 and TRBJ2-7; 10 bases match TRBD1. Germline V gene lookup returns CDR1 SGHAT and CDR2 FQDESV (reference sequence). The J segment lost 4 bases and the V segment lost 3 bases, leaving 3 bases of the junction unmatched. The CDR3 length is 14 residues. The CDR3 bases are TGTGCCAGCAGCTTCGGACAGGGGGAATACGAGCAGTACTTC. Translation: CASSFGQGEYEQYF.

This clonotype showed up many times. The genes are TRBV10-3 and TRBJ2-7; the D gene is possibly TRBD2 (6 bases). In germline, CDR1 is ENHRY, CDR2 SYGVKD. Trimming took 7 bases from V and 6 from J, leaving 16 bases between them. This CDR3 has 13 residues. The CDR3 loop is CAINRLGMFEQYV. DNA of the CDR3: TGTGCCATCAACCGACTAGGAATGTTCGAGCAGTACGTC.

This chain links TRBV4-3 with TRBJ2-7; D gene uncertain. The CDR3 is 15 amino acids. Germline CDR1 and CDR2: LGHNA and YSLEER. V gave up 0 bases and J gave up 2 bases, with 11 bases separating them. In nucleotides, the CDR3 is TGCGCCAGCAGCCAAGATAAAGACCCCACCTACGAGCAGTACTTC. It codes for CASSQDKDPTYEQYF.

This clonotype has just a few counts. V gene TRBV12-3 or TRBV12-4 combines with J gene TRBJ2-3; D is possibly TRBD1 or TRBD2 (6 bases each). V was cut by 9 bases and J by 1 base, with 14 bases left in between. The CDR3 covers 14 residues. CDR3 nucleotides: TGTGCCAGTGTTTTGGGGGGCCGCACAGATACGCAGTATTTT. Translating it yields CASVLGGRTDTQYF.

The CDR3 nucleotides read TGTGCCAGCAGTTTTAGGGGTAAAGAGGGGGACAATGAGCAGTTCTTC. This codes for CASSFRGKEGDNEQFF. This sequence joins TRBV12-3 or TRBV12-4 and TRBJ2-1, with D perhaps TRBD1 (6 bases). V shed 3 bases and J shed 5 bases, with 17 bases lying between them. The CDR3 is 16 amino acids.

The chain combines TRBV7-2 with TRBJ2-3; TRBD1 or TRBD2 may be the D gene (7 bases each). Per germline, CDR1 SGHTA and CDR2 FQGNSA. The CDR3 has 15 residues. Trimming cost V 5 bases and J 2 bases, with 14 bases left between them. CDR3 amino acids: CASSPQGGPTDTQYF. CDR3 sequence (DNA): TGTGCCAGCAGCCCCCAGGGGGGGCCCACAGATACGCAGTATTTT.

This chain joins TRBV2 and TRBJ1-5, with 7 bases matching TRBD1. Germline lookup yields CDR1 SNHLY and CDR2 FYNNEI. The CDR3 runs to 12 residues. V lost 3 bases and J lost 7; bases outside the gene matches: 0. CDR3 DNA: TGTGCCAGCAGTGACAGGGGGCAGCCCCAGCATTTT. Amino acid sequence: CASSDRGQPQHF. Based on the CDR3 plus reference TRBV2 and TRBJ1-5, the full variable domain is EPEVTQTPSHQVTQMGQEVILRCVPISNHLYFYWYRQILGQKVEFLVSFYNNEISEKSEIFDDQFSVERPDGSNFTLKIRSTKLEDSAMYFCASSDRGQPQHFGDGTRLSIL.

This clonotype was seen repeatedly, ten times or more. This chain links TRBV5-1 with TRBJ2-3; 7 bases fit TRBD1. Trimming removed 5 bases from V and 1 base from J; junction bases left unmatched: 4. The CDR3 is 14 amino acids. From germline, CDR1 is SGHRS and CDR2 YFSETQ. Here the CDR3 reads CASRRQGGTDTQYF. Written as DNA, the CDR3 is TGCGCCAGCAGGAGACAGGGAGGCACAGATACGCAGTATTTT.

The chain carries TRBV20-1 and TRBJ2-1; 8 bases agree with TRBD1. This CDR3 contains 15 residues. The V segment lost 2 bases and the J segment 4 bases; nucleotides outside the gene matches: 7. Germline CDR1 DFQATT, CDR2 SNEGSKA (reference sequence). As DNA, the CDR3 is TGCAGTGCTAGACCTAAGACAGGGGCGTACAATGAGCAGTTCTTC. Amino acid sequence: CSARPKTGAYNEQFF.

The gene calls are TRBV9 and TRBJ1-2; D possibly corresponds to TRBD1 (6 bases). There are 14 residues in the CDR3. Germline V gene data show CDR1 as SGDLS and CDR2 as YYNGEE. V lost 6 bases to trimming and J lost 2 bases, with 14 bases between them. In DNA, the CDR3 is TGTGCCAGCAAACGGGACACATCGAACTATGGCTACACCTTC. Translation: CASKRDTSNYGYTF.

This chain uses TRBV9 with TRBJ1-6, with no clear D. The CDR3 loop spans 16 amino acids. Looked up from germline, CDR1 is SGDLS and CDR2 is YYNGEE. Trimming removed 0 bases at V and 0 bases at J, with 7 bases between. CDR3 nucleotide sequence: TGTGCCAGCAGCGTAGGTGGGGTCTCCTATAATTCACCCCTCCACTTT. This gives the protein CASSVGGVSYNSPLHF. Using reference TRBV9 and TRBJ1-6 for the parts outside the CDR3, the full variable domain is DSGVTQTPKHLITATGQRVTLRCSPRSGDLSVYWYQQSLDQGLQFLIQYYNGEERAKGNILERFSAQQFPDLHSELNLSSLELGDSALYFCASSVGGVSYNSPLHFGNGTRLTVT.